This T cell receptor beta chain was observed in a study of glioma-infiltrating T cells after dendritic cell vaccination. Study summary: Between 2003 and 2012, patients got autologous tumor lysate-pulsed dendritic cell vaccines.

From germline, CDR1 is SNHLY and CDR2 FYNNEI. With V trimmed by 2 bases and J by 3 bases, 7 bases remained unmatched. This CDR3 has 17 amino acids. Only in-frame clones appear in the TCRdb table, and some are missing; sequencing was by immunoSEQ multiplex PCR. The data show about 100,000 clones, with 79% seen just once and approximately 5.9% held by the top ten. Here the sequenced sample was blood, taken before dendritic cell vaccination. V gene TRBV2 combines with J gene TRBJ1-1; 12 positions agree with TRBD1. This clonotype originated in a human donor with glioblastoma. The CDR3 protein is CASSEIGTGGFDTEAFF. DNA of the CDR3: TGTGCCAGCAGTGAAATAGGGACAGGGGGCTTTGACACTGAAGCTTTCTTT. Based on the CDR3 plus reference TRBV2 and TRBJ1-1, the full variable domain is EPEVTQTPSHQVTQMGQEVILRCVPISNHLYFYWYRQILGQKVEFLVSFYNNEISEKSEIFDDQFSVERPDGSNFTLKIRSTKLEDSAMYFCASSEIGTGGFDTEAFFGQGTRLTVV.